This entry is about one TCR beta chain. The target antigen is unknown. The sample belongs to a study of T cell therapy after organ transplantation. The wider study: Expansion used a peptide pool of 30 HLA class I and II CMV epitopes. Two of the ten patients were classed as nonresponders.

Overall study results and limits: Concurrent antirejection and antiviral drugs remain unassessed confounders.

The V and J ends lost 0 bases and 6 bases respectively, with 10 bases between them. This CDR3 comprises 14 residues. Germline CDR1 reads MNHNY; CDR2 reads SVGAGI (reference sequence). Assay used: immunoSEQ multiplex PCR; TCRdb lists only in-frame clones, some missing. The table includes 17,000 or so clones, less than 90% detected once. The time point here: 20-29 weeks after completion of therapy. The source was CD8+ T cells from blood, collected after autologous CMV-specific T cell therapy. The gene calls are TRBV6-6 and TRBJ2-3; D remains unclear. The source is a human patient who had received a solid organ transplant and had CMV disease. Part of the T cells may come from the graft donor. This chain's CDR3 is CASSYSLSPDTQYF. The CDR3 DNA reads TGTGCCAGCAGTTACTCTCTCTCCCCGGATACGCAGTATTTT.